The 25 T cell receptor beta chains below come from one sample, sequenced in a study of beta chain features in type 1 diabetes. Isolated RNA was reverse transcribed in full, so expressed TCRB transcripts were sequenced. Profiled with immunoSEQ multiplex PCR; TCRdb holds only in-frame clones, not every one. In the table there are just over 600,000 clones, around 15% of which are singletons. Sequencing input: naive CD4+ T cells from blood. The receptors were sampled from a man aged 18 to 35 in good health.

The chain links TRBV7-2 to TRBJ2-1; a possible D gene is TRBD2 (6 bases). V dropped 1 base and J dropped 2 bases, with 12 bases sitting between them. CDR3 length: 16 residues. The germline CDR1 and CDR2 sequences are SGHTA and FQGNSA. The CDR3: CASSLVPGVPYNEQFF. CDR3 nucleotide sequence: TGTGCCAGCAGCTTAGTCCCGGGAGTCCCCTACAATGAGCAGTTCTTC.

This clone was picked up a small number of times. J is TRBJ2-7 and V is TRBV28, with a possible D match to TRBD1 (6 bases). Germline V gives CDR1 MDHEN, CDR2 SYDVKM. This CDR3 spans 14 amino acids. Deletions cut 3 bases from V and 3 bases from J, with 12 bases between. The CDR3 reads CASSLGQGNYEQYF. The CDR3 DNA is TGTGCCAGCAGTTTGGGGCAGGGGAACTACGAGCAGTACTTC. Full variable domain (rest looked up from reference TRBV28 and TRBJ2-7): DVKVTQSSRYLVKRTGEKVFLECVQDMDHENMFWYRQDPGLGLRLIYFSYDVKMKEKGDIPEGYSVSREKKERFSLILESASTNQTSMYLCASSLGQGNYEQYFGPGTRLTVT.

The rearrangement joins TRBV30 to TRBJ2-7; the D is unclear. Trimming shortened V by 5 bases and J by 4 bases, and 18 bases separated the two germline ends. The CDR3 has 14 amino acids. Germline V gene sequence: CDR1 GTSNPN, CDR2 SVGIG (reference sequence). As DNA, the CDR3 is TGTGCCTGGCTCTCCCCCGGTGCAGTTTACGAGCAGTACTTC. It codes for CAWLSPGAVYEQYF.

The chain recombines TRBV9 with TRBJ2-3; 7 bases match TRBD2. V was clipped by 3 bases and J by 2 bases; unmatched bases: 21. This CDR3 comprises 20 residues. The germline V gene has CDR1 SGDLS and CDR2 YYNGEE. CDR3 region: CASSGRLREKNSELTDTQYF. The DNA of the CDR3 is TGTGCCAGCAGCGGGCGTTTGCGGGAGAAAAATTCGGAACTCACAGATACGCAGTATTTT.

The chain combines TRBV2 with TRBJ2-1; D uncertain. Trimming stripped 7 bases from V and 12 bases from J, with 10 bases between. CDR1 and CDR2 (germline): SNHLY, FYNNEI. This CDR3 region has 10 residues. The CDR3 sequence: CASTVPGQFF. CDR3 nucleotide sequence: TGTGCCAGCACTGTACCCGGGCAGTTCTTC.

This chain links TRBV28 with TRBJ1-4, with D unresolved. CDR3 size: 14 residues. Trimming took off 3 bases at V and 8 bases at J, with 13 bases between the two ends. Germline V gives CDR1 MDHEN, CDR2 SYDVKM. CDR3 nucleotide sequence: TGTGCCAGCAGTTTCAGCGTTGGTGGCGAAAAACTGTTTTTT. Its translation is CASSFSVGGEKLFF.

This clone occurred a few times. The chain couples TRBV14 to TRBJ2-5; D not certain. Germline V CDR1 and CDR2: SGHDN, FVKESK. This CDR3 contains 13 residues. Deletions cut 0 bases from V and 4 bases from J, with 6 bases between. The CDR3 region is CASSQDFAETQYF. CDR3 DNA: TGTGCCAGCAGCCAAGATTTTGCAGAGACCCAGTACTTC.

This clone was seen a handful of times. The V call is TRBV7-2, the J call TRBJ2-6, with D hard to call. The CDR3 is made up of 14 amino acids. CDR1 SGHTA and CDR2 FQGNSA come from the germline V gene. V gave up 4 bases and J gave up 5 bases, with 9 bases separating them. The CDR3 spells CASSSTRRANVLTF. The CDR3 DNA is TGTGCCAGCAGCTCTACGCGGAGGGCCAACGTCCTGACTTTC. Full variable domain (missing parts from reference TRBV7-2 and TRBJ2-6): GAGVSQSPSNKVTEKGKDVELRCDPISGHTALYWYRQSLGQGLEFLIYFQGNSAPDKSGLPSDRFSAERTGGSVSTLTIQRTQQEDSAVYLCASSSTRRANVLTFGAGSRLTVL.

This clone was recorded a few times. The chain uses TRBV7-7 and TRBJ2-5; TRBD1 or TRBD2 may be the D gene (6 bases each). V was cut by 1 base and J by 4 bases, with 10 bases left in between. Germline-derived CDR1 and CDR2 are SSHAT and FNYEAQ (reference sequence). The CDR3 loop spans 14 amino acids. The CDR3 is CASSLVGGRETQYF. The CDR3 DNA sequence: TGTGCCAGCAGCTTAGTTGGGGGGCGAGAGACCCAGTACTTC.

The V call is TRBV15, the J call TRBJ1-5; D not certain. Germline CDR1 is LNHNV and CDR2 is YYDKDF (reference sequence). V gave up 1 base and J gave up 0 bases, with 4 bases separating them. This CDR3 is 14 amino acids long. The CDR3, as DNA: TGTGCCACCAGCAGAGGGGATAGCAATCAGCCCCAGCATTTT. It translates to CATSRGDSNQPQHF.

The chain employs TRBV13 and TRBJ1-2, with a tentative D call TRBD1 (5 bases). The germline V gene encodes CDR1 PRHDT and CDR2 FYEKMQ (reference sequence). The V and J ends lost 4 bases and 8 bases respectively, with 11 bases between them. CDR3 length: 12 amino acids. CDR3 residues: CASSSGLLGYTF. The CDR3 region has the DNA TGTGCCAGCAGCTCGGGACTTCTCGGCTACACCTTC.

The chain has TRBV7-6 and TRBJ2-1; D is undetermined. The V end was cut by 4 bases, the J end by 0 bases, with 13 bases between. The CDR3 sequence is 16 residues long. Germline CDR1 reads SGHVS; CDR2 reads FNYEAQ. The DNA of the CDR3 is TGTGCCAGCAGCTCTCCCTCTACGAGCTCCTACAATGAGCAGTTCTTC. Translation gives CASSSPSTSSYNEQFF.

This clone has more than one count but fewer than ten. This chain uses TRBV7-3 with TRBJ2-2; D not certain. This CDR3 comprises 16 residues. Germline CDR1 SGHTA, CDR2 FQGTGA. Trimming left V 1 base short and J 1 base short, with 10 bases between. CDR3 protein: CASSLMGQLNTGELFF. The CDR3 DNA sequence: TGTGCCAGCAGCTTAATGGGCCAACTGAACACCGGGGAGCTGTTTTTT.

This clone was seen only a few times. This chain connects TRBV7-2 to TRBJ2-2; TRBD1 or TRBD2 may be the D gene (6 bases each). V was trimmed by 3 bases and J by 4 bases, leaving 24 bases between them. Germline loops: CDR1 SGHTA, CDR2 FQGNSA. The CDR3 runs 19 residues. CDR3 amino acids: CASSLQPSARGGSTGELFF. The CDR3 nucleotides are TGTGCCAGCAGCTTGCAGCCTAGCGCCCGAGGGGGTAGCACCGGGGAGCTGTTTTTT.

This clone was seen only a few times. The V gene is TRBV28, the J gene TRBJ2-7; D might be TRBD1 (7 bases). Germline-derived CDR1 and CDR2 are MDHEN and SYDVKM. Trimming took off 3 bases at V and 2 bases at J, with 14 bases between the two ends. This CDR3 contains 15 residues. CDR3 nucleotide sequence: TGTGCCAGCAGTTTGGAGGGGGCCCCCCCCTACGAGCAGTACTTC. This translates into CASSLEGAPPYEQYF.

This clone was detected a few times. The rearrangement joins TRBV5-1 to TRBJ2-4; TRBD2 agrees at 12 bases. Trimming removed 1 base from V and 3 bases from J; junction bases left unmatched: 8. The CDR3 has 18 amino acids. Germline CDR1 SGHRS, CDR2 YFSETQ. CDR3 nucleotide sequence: TGCGCCAGCAGCTTGTGGACTAGCGGGATTAGGGACAAAAACATTCAGTACTTC. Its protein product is CASSLWTSGIRDKNIQYF.

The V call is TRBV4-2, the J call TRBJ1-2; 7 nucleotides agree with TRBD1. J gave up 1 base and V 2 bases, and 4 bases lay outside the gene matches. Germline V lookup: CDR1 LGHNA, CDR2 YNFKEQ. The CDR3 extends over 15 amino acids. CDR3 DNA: TGTGCCAGCAGCCAACTGGGACAGCTTAACTATGGCTACACCTTC. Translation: CASSQLGQLNYGYTF.

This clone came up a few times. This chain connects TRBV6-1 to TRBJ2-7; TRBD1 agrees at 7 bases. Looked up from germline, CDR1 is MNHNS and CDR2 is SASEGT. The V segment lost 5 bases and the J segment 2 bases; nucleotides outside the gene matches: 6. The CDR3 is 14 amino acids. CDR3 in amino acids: CASSPGQRTYEQYF. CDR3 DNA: TGTGCCAGCAGTCCGGGACAGAGAACCTACGAGCAGTACTTC.

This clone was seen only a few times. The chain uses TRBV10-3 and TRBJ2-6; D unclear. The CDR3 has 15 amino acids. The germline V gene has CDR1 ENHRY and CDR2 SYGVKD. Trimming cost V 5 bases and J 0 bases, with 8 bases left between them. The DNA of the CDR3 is TGTGCCATCAGTCTACAGCGCTCTGGGGCCAACGTCCTGACTTTC. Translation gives CAISLQRSGANVLTF.

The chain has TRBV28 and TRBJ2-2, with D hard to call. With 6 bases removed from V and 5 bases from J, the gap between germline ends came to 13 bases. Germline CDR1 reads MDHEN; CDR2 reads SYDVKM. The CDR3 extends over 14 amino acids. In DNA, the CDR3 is TGTGCCAGCAGGAAAGACGGGCGGACCGGGGAGCTGTTTTTT. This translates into CASRKDGRTGELFF.

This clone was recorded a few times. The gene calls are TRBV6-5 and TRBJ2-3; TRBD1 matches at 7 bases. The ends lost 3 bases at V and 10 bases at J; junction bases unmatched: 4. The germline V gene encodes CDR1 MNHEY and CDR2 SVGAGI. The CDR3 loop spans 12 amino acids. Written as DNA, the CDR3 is TGTGCCAGCAGTTATAGTGGGACAGCGCAGTATTTT. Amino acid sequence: CASSYSGTAQYF.

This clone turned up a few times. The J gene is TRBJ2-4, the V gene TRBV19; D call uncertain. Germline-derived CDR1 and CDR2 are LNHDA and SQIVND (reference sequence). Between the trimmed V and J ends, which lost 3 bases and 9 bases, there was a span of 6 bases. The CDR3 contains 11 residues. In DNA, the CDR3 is TGTGCCAGTAGTATCTTTGGCATTCAGTACTTC. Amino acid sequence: CASSIFGIQYF.

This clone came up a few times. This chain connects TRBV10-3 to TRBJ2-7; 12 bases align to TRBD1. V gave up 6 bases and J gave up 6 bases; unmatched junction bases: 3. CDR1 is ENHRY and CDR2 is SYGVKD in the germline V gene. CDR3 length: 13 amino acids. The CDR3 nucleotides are TGTGCCATCAGAGGGACAGGGGGCGCCGAGCAGTACTTC. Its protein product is CAIRGTGGAEQYF.

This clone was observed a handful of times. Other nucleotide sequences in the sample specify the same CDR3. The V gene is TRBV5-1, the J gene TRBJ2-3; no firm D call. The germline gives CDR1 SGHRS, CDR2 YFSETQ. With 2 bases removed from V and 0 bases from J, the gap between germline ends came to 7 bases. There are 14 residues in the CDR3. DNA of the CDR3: TGCGCCAGCAGCTTCGGGCCTAGCACAGATACGCAGTATTTT. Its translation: CASSFGPSTDTQYF.

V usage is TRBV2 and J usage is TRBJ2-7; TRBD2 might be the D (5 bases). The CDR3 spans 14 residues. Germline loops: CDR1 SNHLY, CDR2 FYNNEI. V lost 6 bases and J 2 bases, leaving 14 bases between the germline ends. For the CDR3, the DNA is TGTGCCAGCAGCTCCCTTACGGGAACCTACGAGCAGTACTTC. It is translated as CASSSLTGTYEQYF. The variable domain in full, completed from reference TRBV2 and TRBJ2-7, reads EPEVTQTPSHQVTQMGQEVILRCVPISNHLYFYWYRQILGQKVEFLVSFYNNEISEKSEIFDDQFSVERPDGSNFTLKIRSTKLEDSAMYFCASSSLTGTYEQYFGPGTRLTVT.